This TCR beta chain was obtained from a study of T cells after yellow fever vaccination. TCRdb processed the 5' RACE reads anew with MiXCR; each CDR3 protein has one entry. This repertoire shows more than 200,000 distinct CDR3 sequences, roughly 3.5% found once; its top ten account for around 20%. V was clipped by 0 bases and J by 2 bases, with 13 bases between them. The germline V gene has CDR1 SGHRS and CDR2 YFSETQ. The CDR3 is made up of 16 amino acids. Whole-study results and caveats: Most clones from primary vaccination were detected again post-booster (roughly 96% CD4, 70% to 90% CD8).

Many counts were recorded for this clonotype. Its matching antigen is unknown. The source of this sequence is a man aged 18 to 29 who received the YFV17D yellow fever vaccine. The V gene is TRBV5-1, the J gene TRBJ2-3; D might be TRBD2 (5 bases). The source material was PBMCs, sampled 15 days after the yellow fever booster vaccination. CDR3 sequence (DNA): TGCGCCAGCAGCTTGGTTTTCCGGGGAGACACAGATACGCAGTATTTT. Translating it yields CASSLVFRGDTDTQYF.